A selection of T cell receptor beta chains follows, all from one sample in a study of shared clonotypes between healthy human individuals. Data came from immunoSEQ multiplex PCR; TCRdb stores just in-frame clones and leaves some out. The sample records a few million clones, roughly 93% being singletons. The sequenced material came from naive CD4+ T cells from PBMCs. The receptor set was obtained from a man younger than 35 in good health. Some clones in this sample may be carry-over from other donors' samples. Each CDR3 is given with its conserved first and last residue. Fields, in order: clone size, D gene, V gene, J gene, CDR3 protein, CDR3 DNA. The D gene is left open where the match is weak. The size of a clone is reported for some rows only, either as once, few or many, or as a class for expanded clones.

abundance: -; d_gene: -; v_gene: TRBV4-1; j_gene: TRBJ1-1; CDR3aa: CASSREGPMNTEAFF; CDR3nt: TGCGCCAGCAGCAGGGAGGGCCCCATGAACACTGAAGCTTTCTTT
abundance: -; d_gene: TRBD1; v_gene: TRBV19; j_gene: TRBJ1-5; CDR3aa: CASSMFGGTDLPQHF; CDR3nt: TGTGCCAGTAGTATGTTCGGAGGGACAGATCTGCCCCAGCATTTT
abundance: -; d_gene: -; v_gene: TRBV5-6; j_gene: TRBJ2-3; CDR3aa: CASSFGGLTTDTQYF; CDR3nt: TGTGCCAGCAGCTTTGGCGGACTAACCACAGATACGCAGTATTTT
abundance: -; d_gene: TRBD2; v_gene: TRBV10-3; j_gene: TRBJ2-1; CDR3aa: CAISALGSGRAKEQFF; CDR3nt: TGTGCCATCAGCGCCTTGGGGAGCGGGAGGGCCAAGGAGCAGTTCTTC
abundance: once; d_gene: -; v_gene: TRBV9; j_gene: TRBJ2-2; CDR3aa: CASSVGRGPGELFF; CDR3nt: TGTGCCAGCAGCGTAGGTAGGGGACCCGGGGAGCTGTTTTTT
abundance: -; d_gene: -; v_gene: TRBV4-3; j_gene: TRBJ2-1; CDR3aa: CASSQDAGTNEQFF; CDR3nt: TGCGCCAGCAGCCAAGACGCAGGGACCAATGAGCAGTTCTTC
abundance: -; d_gene: -; v_gene: TRBV11-2; j_gene: TRBJ2-2; CDR3aa: CASSLGGTNTGELFF; CDR3nt: TGTGCCAGCAGCTTAGGAGGGACTAACACCGGGGAGCTGTTTTTT
abundance: -; d_gene: TRBD2; v_gene: TRBV30; j_gene: TRBJ2-5; CDR3aa: CAWSLGLAMETQYF; CDR3nt: TGTGCCTGGAGTCTAGGACTAGCGATGGAGACCCAGTACTTC
abundance: -; d_gene: -; v_gene: TRBV7-8; j_gene: TRBJ1-2; CDR3aa: CASSLSSTGPYGYTF; CDR3nt: TGTGCCAGCAGCTTATCGTCTACAGGACCCTATGGCTACACCTTC
abundance: once; d_gene: -; v_gene: TRBV4-3; j_gene: TRBJ2-7; CDR3aa: CASSQGYGEQYF; CDR3nt: TGCGCCAGCAGCCAGGGGTACGGCGAGCAGTACTTC
abundance: few; d_gene: -; v_gene: TRBV5-6; j_gene: TRBJ1-1; CDR3aa: CASSSAGTRNTEAFF; CDR3nt: TGTGCCAGCAGCTCGGCAGGTACACGGAACACTGAAGCTTTCTTT
abundance: -; d_gene: -; v_gene: TRBV7-9; j_gene: TRBJ1-1; CDR3aa: CASRATGTGGMNTEAFF; CDR3nt: TGTGCCAGCAGGGCGACCGGGACCGGGGGGATGAACACTGAAGCTTTCTTT
abundance: -; d_gene: TRBD1; v_gene: TRBV5-1; j_gene: TRBJ2-5; CDR3aa: CASSLVGQPQETQYF; CDR3nt: TGCGCCAGCAGCTTGGTGGGACAGCCCCAAGAGACCCAGTACTTC
abundance: -; d_gene: -; v_gene: TRBV2; j_gene: TRBJ2-7; CDR3aa: CASSEAGGIYYEQYF; CDR3nt: TGTGCCAGCAGTGAAGCTGGAGGGATCTACTACGAGCAGTACTTC
abundance: -; d_gene: -; v_gene: TRBV7-3; j_gene: TRBJ2-3; CDR3aa: CASSLSSGPTDTQYF; CDR3nt: TGTGCCAGCAGCTTAAGTAGCGGACCCACAGATACGCAGTATTTT
abundance: -; d_gene: -; v_gene: TRBV7-9; j_gene: TRBJ1-1; CDR3aa: CASSSIRVNTEAFF; CDR3nt: TGTGCCAGCAGCTCCATCAGGGTGAACACTGAAGCTTTCTTT
abundance: -; d_gene: -; v_gene: TRBV18; j_gene: TRBJ2-3; CDR3aa: CASSARDSYTDTQYF; CDR3nt: TGTGCCAGCTCAGCCCGGGACTCATACACAGATACGCAGTATTTT
abundance: -; d_gene: TRBD2; v_gene: TRBV18; j_gene: TRBJ2-7; CDR3aa: CASSPMVAGVHEQYF; CDR3nt: TGTGCCAGCTCACCAATGGTAGCGGGAGTCCACGAGCAGTACTTC
abundance: -; d_gene: TRBD1; v_gene: TRBV5-8; j_gene: TRBJ2-7; CDR3aa: CASSLRTGSYEQYF; CDR3nt: TGTGCCAGCAGCTTACGGACAGGGTCCTACGAGCAGTACTTC
abundance: -; d_gene: -; v_gene: TRBV6-5; j_gene: TRBJ1-1; CDR3aa: CASSYTGDGTEAFF; CDR3nt: TGTGCCAGCAGTTACACAGGTGATGGCACTGAAGCTTTCTTT
abundance: once; d_gene: -; v_gene: TRBV5-6; j_gene: TRBJ2-3; CDR3aa: CASSLLASTDTQYF; CDR3nt: TGTGCCAGCAGCTTGTTAGCTAGCACAGATACGCAGTATTTT
abundance: -; d_gene: TRBD2; v_gene: TRBV30; j_gene: TRBJ2-5; CDR3aa: CAWTSGLAAETQYF; CDR3nt: TGTGCCTGGACGTCAGGACTAGCGGCGGAGACCCAGTACTTC
abundance: -; d_gene: TRBD2; v_gene: TRBV7-3; j_gene: TRBJ2-5; CDR3aa: CASSLTGTSGPHQETQYF; CDR3nt: TGTGCCAGCAGCTTAACCGGGACTAGCGGGCCTCACCAGGAGACCCAGTACTTC
abundance: -; d_gene: -; v_gene: TRBV11-1; j_gene: TRBJ2-1; CDR3aa: CASSQSVYNEQFF; CDR3nt: TGTGCCAGCAGCCAAAGCGTATACAATGAGCAGTTCTTC
abundance: -; d_gene: -; v_gene: TRBV19; j_gene: TRBJ1-5; CDR3aa: CASSIGRLIQPQHF; CDR3nt: TGTGCCAGTAGTATAGGTCGGCTGATTCAGCCCCAGCATTTT
abundance: -; d_gene: TRBD1; v_gene: TRBV19; j_gene: TRBJ2-1; CDR3aa: CASSQGQKSYNEQFF; CDR3nt: TGTGCCAGTAGCCAGGGACAGAAGAGCTACAATGAGCAGTTCTTC
abundance: -; d_gene: -; v_gene: TRBV7-6; j_gene: TRBJ2-7; CDR3aa: CASSPDSTSGEQYF; CDR3nt: TGTGCCAGCAGCCCAGACTCAACCTCGGGCGAGCAGTACTTC
abundance: -; d_gene: TRBD1; v_gene: TRBV5-5; j_gene: TRBJ1-1; CDR3aa: CASSLTGGVWTEAFF; CDR3nt: TGTGCCAGCAGCTTGACAGGGGGGGTATGGACTGAAGCTTTCTTT
abundance: -; d_gene: TRBD1; v_gene: TRBV12-5; j_gene: TRBJ2-1; CDR3aa: CASGNRGPNNEQFF; CDR3nt: TGTGCTAGTGGTAACAGGGGCCCTAACAATGAGCAGTTCTTC
abundance: -; d_gene: -; v_gene: TRBV11-2; j_gene: TRBJ1-2; CDR3aa: CASSLAPDYGYTF; CDR3nt: TGTGCCAGCAGCTTAGCCCCAGACTATGGCTACACCTTC
abundance: -; d_gene: -; v_gene: TRBV30; j_gene: TRBJ2-5; CDR3aa: CAWDSQETQYF; CDR3nt: TGTGCCTGGGACAGCCAAGAGACCCAGTACTTC
abundance: -; d_gene: -; v_gene: TRBV4-1; j_gene: TRBJ1-3; CDR3aa: CASSQEGLSGNTIYF; CDR3nt: TGCGCCAGCAGCCAAGAGGGTCTCTCTGGAAACACCATATATTTT
abundance: -; d_gene: -; v_gene: TRBV12-5; j_gene: TRBJ2-5; CDR3aa: CASGPGRETQYF; CDR3nt: TGTGCTAGTGGTCCTGGCCGGGAGACCCAGTACTTC
abundance: -; d_gene: -; v_gene: TRBV19; j_gene: TRBJ2-3; CDR3aa: CASSIGLKDTQYF; CDR3nt: TGTGCCAGTAGTATAGGCCTCAAAGATACGCAGTATTTT
abundance: -; d_gene: -; v_gene: TRBV7-8; j_gene: TRBJ1-1; CDR3aa: CASSFGPGTEAFF; CDR3nt: TGTGCCAGCAGCTTCGGTCCCGGGACTGAAGCTTTCTTT
abundance: -; d_gene: TRBD2; v_gene: TRBV7-2; j_gene: TRBJ2-1; CDR3aa: CASSLLPGLVDEQFF; CDR3nt: TGTGCCAGCAGCCTACTACCGGGACTAGTCGATGAGCAGTTCTTC
abundance: few; d_gene: -; v_gene: TRBV19; j_gene: TRBJ1-2; CDR3aa: CASSIPGPWNGYTF; CDR3nt: TGTGCCAGTAGTATCCCCGGGCCGTGGAATGGCTACACCTTC
abundance: -; d_gene: TRBD2; v_gene: TRBV4-1; j_gene: TRBJ2-7; CDR3aa: CASSHGLAFTYEQYF; CDR3nt: TGCGCCAGCAGCCATGGACTAGCGTTTACCTACGAGCAGTACTTC
abundance: -; d_gene: TRBD2; v_gene: TRBV4-1; j_gene: TRBJ2-1; CDR3aa: CASSHGGLADHYNEQFF; CDR3nt: TGCGCCAGCAGCCATGGGGGACTAGCGGACCACTACAATGAGCAGTTCTTC
abundance: -; d_gene: -; v_gene: TRBV28; j_gene: TRBJ2-7; CDR3aa: CATRVGLVLNEQYF; CDR3nt: TGTGCCACCAGGGTCGGACTTGTATTGAACGAGCAGTACTTC
abundance: once; d_gene: -; v_gene: TRBV6-1; j_gene: TRBJ2-5; CDR3aa: CASSEVLGGKGQETQYF; CDR3nt: TGTGCCAGCAGTGAAGTCTTGGGGGGCAAGGGCCAAGAGACCCAGTACTTC
abundance: -; d_gene: TRBD2; v_gene: TRBV27; j_gene: TRBJ2-1; CDR3aa: CASSPKTSGIYNEQFF; CDR3nt: TGTGCCAGCAGTCCTAAGACTAGCGGGATCTACAATGAGCAGTTCTTC
abundance: -; d_gene: TRBD2; v_gene: TRBV2; j_gene: TRBJ2-2; CDR3aa: CASKGGRNTGELFF; CDR3nt: TGTGCCAGCAAGGGCGGGAGAAACACCGGGGAGCTGTTTTTT
abundance: -; d_gene: TRBD2; v_gene: TRBV5-1; j_gene: TRBJ2-3; CDR3aa: CASSPQVSGSTTDTQYF; CDR3nt: TGCGCCAGCAGCCCCCAAGTAAGCGGGAGTACCACAGATACGCAGTATTTT
abundance: -; d_gene: -; v_gene: TRBV7-9; j_gene: TRBJ1-3; CDR3aa: CASSLGESSGNTIYF; CDR3nt: TGTGCCAGCAGCTTAGGAGAGAGCTCTGGAAACACCATATATTTT
abundance: few; d_gene: TRBD1; v_gene: TRBV5-1; j_gene: TRBJ1-5; CDR3aa: CASSLGQGHQPQHF; CDR3nt: TGCGCCAGCAGCTTGGGACAGGGTCACCAGCCCCAGCATTTT
abundance: -; d_gene: TRBD2; v_gene: TRBV12-5; j_gene: TRBJ2-2; CDR3aa: CASGTNSGRANTGELFF; CDR3nt: TGTGCTAGTGGTACAAACAGCGGGAGGGCGAACACCGGGGAGCTGTTTTTT
abundance: once; d_gene: -; v_gene: TRBV6-6; j_gene: TRBJ1-4; CDR3aa: CASWEFGRGEKLFF; CDR3nt: TGTGCCAGCTGGGAATTTGGGAGAGGTGAAAAACTGTTTTTT
abundance: -; d_gene: -; v_gene: TRBV9; j_gene: TRBJ2-3; CDR3aa: CASSVTLRTNTDTQYF; CDR3nt: TGTGCCAGCAGCGTAACTCTCAGAACTAACACAGATACGCAGTATTTT
abundance: -; d_gene: TRBD1; v_gene: TRBV6-1; j_gene: TRBJ1-2; CDR3aa: CASSNGQGSYGYTF; CDR3nt: TGTGCCAGCAGCAACGGACAGGGGTCATATGGCTACACCTTC
abundance: -; d_gene: -; v_gene: TRBV6-4; j_gene: TRBJ2-2; CDR3aa: CASSAEEVNGELFF; CDR3nt: TGTGCCAGCAGTGCTGAAGAAGTTAACGGGGAGCTGTTTTTT
abundance: -; d_gene: TRBD1; v_gene: TRBV9; j_gene: TRBJ2-1; CDR3aa: CASSVVGQGAYNEQFF; CDR3nt: TGTGCCAGCAGCGTAGTAGGACAGGGGGCCTACAATGAGCAGTTCTTC
abundance: -; d_gene: -; v_gene: TRBV2; j_gene: TRBJ2-7; CDR3aa: CATQSRSYEQYF; CDR3nt: TGTGCCACTCAAAGTAGGTCCTACGAGCAGTACTTC